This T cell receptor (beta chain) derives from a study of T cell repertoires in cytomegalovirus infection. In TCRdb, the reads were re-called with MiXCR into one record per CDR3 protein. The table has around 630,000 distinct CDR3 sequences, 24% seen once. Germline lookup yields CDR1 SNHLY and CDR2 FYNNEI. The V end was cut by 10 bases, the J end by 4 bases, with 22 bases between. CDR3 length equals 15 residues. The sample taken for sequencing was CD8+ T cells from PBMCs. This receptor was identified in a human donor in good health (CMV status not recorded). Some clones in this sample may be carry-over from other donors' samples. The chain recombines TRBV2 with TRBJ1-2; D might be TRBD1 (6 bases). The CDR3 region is CATQSADSSFYGYTF. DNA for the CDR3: TGTGCCACTCAAAGCGCGGACAGTTCCTTCTATGGCTACACCTTC.